These T cell receptor beta chains were read from a single sample in a study of radiation and T cells in renal cell carcinoma. Produced via immunoSEQ multiplex PCR; TCRdb's table is partial and in-frame only. The table records tens of thousands of clones, around four fifths of them present only once. Material: blood, obtained from a patient whose treatment included radiotherapy and nephrectomy. The source of these receptors is an older woman with renal cell carcinoma. The CDR3 runs from the conserved cysteine through the conserved F or W. A D gene is named only where the DNA matches it firmly. For some rows the clone size is stated as once, few or many, or as a class when expanded; others skip it.

clone_size	v_call	j_call	d_call	cdr3_aa	cdr3_nt
.	TRBV7-8	TRBJ2-3	.	CASSLDRRRDTQYF	TGTGCCAGCAGCTTAGACAGGAGGAGGGATACGCAGTATTTT
.	TRBV7-9	TRBJ2-1	TRBD2	CASSPTGTNYNEQFF	TGTGCCAGCAGTCCCACCGGGACTAACTACAATGAGCAGTTCTTC
.	TRBV4-1	TRBJ2-1	.	CASSQVRAHEQFF	TGCGCCAGCAGCCAAGTTCGGGCCCATGAGCAGTTCTTC
few	TRBV27	TRBJ2-7	.	CASSLTGASYEQYF	TGTGCCAGCAGTTTAACCGGGGCGTCCTACGAGCAGTACTTC
.	TRBV19	TRBJ1-4	.	CASRPSSTNEKLFF	TGTGCCAGTCGCCCCAGCTCAACTAATGAAAAACTGTTTTTT
few	TRBV27	TRBJ1-1	TRBD1	CASSLSTQGGTEAFF	TGTGCCAGCAGTTTATCGACACAGGGGGGCACTGAAGCTTTCTTT
.	TRBV5-1	TRBJ2-5	.	CASSNGQQETQYF	TGCGCCAGCAGCAACGGACAGCAAGAGACCCAGTACTTC
once	TRBV7-3	TRBJ2-1	.	CASSIDVGSYNEQFF	TGTGCCAGCAGCATCGACGTCGGCTCCTACAATGAGCAGTTCTTC
.	TRBV5-6	TRBJ1-1	.	CASSWDMNTEAFF	TGTGCCAGCAGTTGGGACATGAACACTGAAGCTTTCTTT
.	TRBV13	TRBJ2-2	.	CASSMTGPGELFF	TGTGCCAGCAGCATGACAGGACCGGGGGAGCTGTTTTTT
.	TRBV6-5	TRBJ2-1	.	CASSRGQYNEQFF	TGTGCCAGCAGCCGCGGACAGTACAATGAGCAGTTCTTC
.	TRBV18	TRBJ1-6	.	CASSPGQGGSSPLHF	TGTGCCAGCTCACCAGGGCAGGGTGGTAGTTCACCCCTCCACTTT
once	TRBV5-6	TRBJ2-6	.	CASNSGGGVGANVLTF	TGTGCCAGCAATTCAGGAGGAGGGGTAGGGGCCAACGTCCTGACTTTC
.	TRBV6-5	TRBJ2-7	TRBD1	CASSYPPGQVPYEQYF	TGTGCCAGCAGTTACCCTCCGGGACAGGTTCCCTACGAGCAGTACTTC
.	TRBV11-1	TRBJ2-5	.	CASSWGEQETQYF	TGTGCCAGCAGCTGGGGGGAGCAAGAGACCCAGTACTTC
.	TRBV7-6	TRBJ2-3	TRBD1	CASSLSPGGVNTDTQYF	TGTGCCAGCAGCTTATCTCCAGGGGGTGTAAACACAGATACGCAGTATTTT
.	TRBV19	TRBJ1-1	.	CASSSQTNTEAFF	TGTGCCAGTAGTTCTCAGACGAACACTGAAGCTTTCTTT
.	TRBV19	TRBJ1-5	.	CASSTSGPLNQPQHF	TGTGCCAGTAGTACGTCGGGACCGCTGAATCAGCCCCAGCATTTT
.	TRBV18	TRBJ1-4	TRBD1	CASSSRGQVLEKLFF	TGTGCCAGCTCATCACGCGGACAGGTTCTTGAAAAACTGTTTTTT
.	TRBV19	TRBJ1-1	.	CASSIGARTEAFF	TGTGCCAGTAGTATAGGGGCTAGAACTGAAGCTTTCTTT
.	TRBV9	TRBJ2-7	TRBD1	CASSEMTGFYEQYF	TGTGCCAGCAGCGAGATGACAGGGTTCTACGAGCAGTACTTC
once	TRBV7-2	TRBJ2-2	TRBD1	CASSSTGFTGELFF	TGTGCCAGCAGCTCGACAGGGTTCACCGGGGAGCTGTTTTTT
.	TRBV7-7	TRBJ2-5	.	CASSLGVKETQYF	TGTGCTAGCAGCTTAGGGGTTAAAGAGACCCAGTACTTC
once	TRBV5-6	TRBJ2-1	TRBD2	CASSFGVLSGINEQFF	TGTGCCAGCAGCTTTGGTGTACTTAGCGGGATAAATGAGCAGTTCTTC
.	TRBV4-3	TRBJ1-6	.	CASSQDPSSYNSPLHF	TGCGCCAGCAGCCAAGATCCGAGCTCCTATAATTCACCCCTCCACTTT
.	TRBV7-7	TRBJ2-1	.	CASSDNFYNEQFF	TGTGCTAGCAGCGACAATTTTTACAATGAGCAGTTCTTC
.	TRBV6-5	TRBJ2-7	TRBD2	CASSSYGLAGLYGQYF	TGTGCCAGCAGTTCTTATGGACTAGCGGGACTGTACGGGCAGTACTTC
.	TRBV29-1	TRBJ1-1	.	CSVDKYTEAFF	TGCAGCGTTGACAAGTACACTGAAGCTTTCTTT
.	TRBV19	TRBJ2-7	TRBD1	CASSTAGGHYEQYF	TGTGCCAGTAGTACGGCAGGGGGCCATTACGAGCAGTACTTC
.	TRBV9	TRBJ1-3	.	CASSPSPGAGNTIYF	TGTGCCAGCAGCCCCTCCCCGGGAGCTGGAAACACCATATATTTT
.	TRBV18	TRBJ2-7	TRBD1	CASSRYDRGADEQYF	TGTGCCAGCTCAAGATACGACAGGGGTGCCGACGAGCAGTACTTC
.	TRBV28	TRBJ1-1	TRBD1	CASSPPTGGITEAFF	TGTGCCAGCAGTCCCCCGACAGGGGGGATCACTGAAGCTTTCTTT
once	TRBV2	TRBJ1-2	.	CASSEEPPPGGGYTF	TGTGCCAGCAGTGAAGAGCCCCCCCCGGGGGGCGGCTACACCTTC
once	TRBV4-3	TRBJ2-3	TRBD2	CASSQGLAGLTTDTQYF	TGCGCCAGCAGCCAGGGACTAGCGGGCCTTACCACAGATACGCAGTATTTT
.	TRBV11-2	TRBJ1-6	.	CASSLDRGASPLHF	TGTGCCAGCAGCTTAGACAGGGGAGCATCACCCCTCCACTTT
.	TRBV6-1	TRBJ1-2	.	CASTTRYGYTF	TGTGCCTCAACTACGCGGTATGGCTACACCTTC
few	TRBV4-1	TRBJ1-6	.	CASSSRIRYSYNSPLHF	TGCGCCAGCAGCTCCCGAATTAGGTACTCCTATAATTCACCCCTCCACTTT
.	TRBV11-3	TRBJ2-3	.	CASSLEAGRAHTQYF	TGTGCCAGCAGCTTAGAGGCCGGCAGGGCCCATACGCAGTATTTT
.	TRBV28	TRBJ2-7	.	CASSRSGSSYEQYF	TGTGCCAGCAGCCGATCAGGGAGCTCCTACGAGCAGTACTTC
few	TRBV19	TRBJ1-1	.	CASSIRGTEAFF	TGTGCCAGTAGTATTCGTGGCACTGAAGCTTTCTTT
.	TRBV19	TRBJ2-3	TRBD1	CASSPLQGSPDTQYF	TGTGCCAGTAGCCCGTTACAGGGGAGCCCAGATACGCAGTATTTT
once	TRBV7-9	TRBJ2-4	TRBD2	CASSPGFGRDIQYF	TGTGCCAGCAGCCCCGGATTTGGGAGGGACATTCAGTACTTC
.	TRBV15	TRBJ2-7	.	CATSRGYGGTESFYEQYF	TGTGCCACCAGCAGAGGTTACGGCGGGACAGAGTCTTTCTACGAGCAGTACTTC
.	TRBV27	TRBJ1-1	.	CASRRTGLNTEAFF	TGTGCCAGCAGGAGAACGGGACTGAACACTGAAGCTTTCTTT
.	TRBV9	TRBJ1-1	.	CASSADGGSTEAFF	TGTGCCAGCAGCGCCGATGGCGGCAGCACTGAAGCTTTCTTT
.	TRBV6-5	TRBJ1-6	.	CASNPAGENSPLHF	TGTGCCAGCAACCCGGCGGGGGAAAATTCACCCCTCCACTTT
.	TRBV15	TRBJ2-3	.	CATSRGDYSDTQYF	TGTGCCACCAGCAGAGGTGACTACTCAGATACGCAGTATTTT
.	TRBV7-4	TRBJ2-7	TRBD2	CASSSKGGGPHEQYF	TGTGCCAGCAGCTCCAAGGGCGGGGGGCCCCACGAGCAGTACTTC
once	TRBV11-2	TRBJ1-6	.	CASSRESSGGRSPLHF	TGTGCCAGCAGCCGAGAGAGTTCTGGGGGGAGATCACCCCTCCACTTT
.	TRBV25-1	TRBJ2-1	TRBD1	CASSPLDRRGSEQFF	TGTGCCAGCAGTCCACTGGACAGGCGAGGGAGTGAGCAGTTCTTC
once	TRBV7-9	TRBJ1-6	.	CAGAATGDSPLHF	TGTGCCGGCGCCGCTACGGGAGATTCACCCCTCCACTTT
.	TRBV19	TRBJ1-4	.	CASRRVGPTNEKLFF	TGTGCCAGTAGGAGAGTTGGCCCAACTAATGAAAAACTGTTTTTT
.	TRBV29-1	TRBJ2-7	TRBD1	CISSTGQGDEQYF	TGCATCTCCTCGACGGGACAGGGGGACGAGCAGTACTTC
few	TRBV9	TRBJ2-1	.	CASSSMTIPVDNEQFF	TGTGCCAGCAGCTCGATGACTATCCCCGTTGACAATGAGCAGTTCTTC